One and the same sample provided the 10 T cell receptor beta chains below, sequenced in a study of blood T cell repertoires in COVID-19. Using immunoSEQ multiplex PCR, the repertoire was profiled, and TCRdb retains in-frame clones only, with some absent. The sample holds roughly 150,000 clones, just under 90% seen once. Material for sequencing was peripheral blood. These receptors were obtained from an older woman with COVID-19, enrolled during active disease.

The chain carries TRBV18 and TRBJ2-3, with 7 bases fitting TRBD2. CDR1 is KGHSH, CDR2 LQKENI, per germline. V trimming: 3 bases; J trimming: 6 bases; junction bases outside the gene matches: 9. This CDR3 region has 15 residues. The DNA for the CDR3 is TGTGCCAGCTCACCGGGAGGGAGCCCATGGGATACGCAGTATTTT. It encodes CASSPGGSPWDTQYF.

The CDR3 spells CASSQLPGLAGGRSGEQFF. In nucleotides, the CDR3 is TGTGCCAGCAGTCAGCTCCCGGGACTAGCGGGGGGGAGGTCGGGTGAGCAGTTCTTC. This chain joins TRBV5-6 and TRBJ2-1; 16 nucleotides line up with TRBD2. The CDR3 has 19 residues. Germline V gives CDR1 SGHDT, CDR2 YYEEEE. V lost 5 bases and J lost 9; bases outside the gene matches: 17.

The chain uses TRBV30 and TRBJ1-5; D unclear. Germline V gene data show CDR1 as GTSNPN and CDR2 as SVGIG (reference sequence). This CDR3 has 14 residues. V lost 5 bases, J lost 9 bases, and 20 bases lay in between. The CDR3 nucleotides read TGTGCCTGGTCCCTAACGGGAAACACGGGGCCCCAGCATTTT. The encoded protein is CAWSLTGNTGPQHF.

V and J are TRBV28 and TRBJ1-4, with a weak D call TRBD1 (5 bases). Germline V gene data show CDR1 as MDHEN and CDR2 as SYDVKM. Trimming removed 4 bases from V and 7 bases from J, with 28 bases in between. The CDR3 totals 19 residues. CDR3 sequence: CASSSARGVGSSGGEKLFF. In nucleotides, the CDR3 is TGTGCCAGCAGTTCGGCAAGAGGGGTCGGGTCCTCGGGGGGTGAAAAACTGTTTTTT.

The CDR3 nucleotides are TGTGCCAGACAGGGGTTGAACACTGAAGCTTTCTTT. It is translated as CARQGLNTEAFF. The genes are TRBV7-9 and TRBJ1-1, with TRBD1 matching 7 bases. Germline V gene sequence: CDR1 SEHNR, CDR2 FQNEAQ (reference sequence). CDR3 length: 12 amino acids. The V gene end was trimmed by 9 bases and the J gene end by 0 bases; junction bases not matched to a gene: 1.

This chain joins TRBV3-1 (or the pseudogene TRBV3-2) and TRBJ2-5; D is possibly TRBD2 (6 bases). The germline V gene has CDR1 LGHDT and CDR2 YNNKEL (reference sequence). Trimming removed 0 bases at V and 5 bases at J, with 10 bases between. CDR3 length equals 14 residues. The CDR3 here is CASSQDAGRETQYF. The CDR3 region has the DNA TGTGCCAGCAGCCAAGATGCAGGGAGGGAGACCCAGTACTTC.

The genes are TRBV5-1 and TRBJ1-1; D is unresolved. Trimming stripped 3 bases from V and 5 bases from J, with 23 bases between. CDR1 is SGHRS, CDR2 YFSETQ, per germline. The length of the CDR3 is 17 residues. The CDR3 bases are TGCGCCAGCAGCTCCGACTTACAAAGCTCTATGGGTACTGAAGCTTTCTTT. The encoded protein is CASSSDLQSSMGTEAFF.

The chain uses TRBV19 and TRBJ1-2; D is ambiguous. The CDR3 spans 14 residues. V was shortened by 5 bases and J by 7 bases, with 17 bases between the two germline ends. Germline CDR1 reads LNHDA; CDR2 reads SQIVND (reference sequence). Here the CDR3 DNA reads TGTGCCAGTAGTGGAGGTGCCCGCGGGCGTGGCTACACCTTC. Translation gives CASSGGARGRGYTF.

The CDR3 region has the DNA TGCGCCAGCAGCCCGCCTAGCGGGAACGCGAACACCGGGGAGCTGTTTTTT. Protein: CASSPPSGNANTGELFF. The chain links TRBV4-1 to TRBJ2-2, with TRBD2 matching 9 bases. Losses at the gene ends were 4 bases for V and 0 bases for J; bases not matched to a gene: 6. The germline CDR1 and CDR2 sequences are MGHRA and YSYEKL. CDR3 length: 17 amino acids.

The rearrangement joins TRBV3-1 (or the pseudogene TRBV3-2) to TRBJ2-7; TRBD1 matches at 8 bases. This CDR3 spans 14 amino acids. The germline V gene has CDR1 LGHDT and CDR2 YNNKEL (reference sequence). V was clipped by 0 bases and J by 7 bases; unmatched bases: 5. Here the CDR3 DNA reads TGTGCCAGCAGCCAAGACCGGGACAGGCGGGAGCAGTACTTC. This sequence encodes CASSQDRDRREQYF.